The T cell receptor beta chain under discussion was sequenced for a study of blood T cell repertoires in COVID-19. The wider study: PBMCs, B-cell-depleted T cells, or T cells provided the cDNA or gDNA that made up the material.

The CDR3 has 14 amino acids. Germline V gene data show CDR1 as MNHNS and CDR2 as SASEGT. The V and J ends lost 0 bases and 5 bases respectively, with 10 bases between them. Clones were sequenced by immunoSEQ multiplex PCR, and TCRdb holds only the in-frame ones, with some missing. This table holds fewer than 120,000 clones, approximately 79% found once. The source of this sequence is an elderly woman with active or convalescent COVID-19. The rearrangement uses TRBV6-1 and TRBJ1-1; D perhaps matches TRBD1 (6 bases). What was sequenced was peripheral blood. The CDR3 loop is CASSEAAGVTEAFF. DNA of the CDR3: TGTGCCAGCAGTGAAGCCGCAGGGGTTACTGAAGCTTTCTTT.